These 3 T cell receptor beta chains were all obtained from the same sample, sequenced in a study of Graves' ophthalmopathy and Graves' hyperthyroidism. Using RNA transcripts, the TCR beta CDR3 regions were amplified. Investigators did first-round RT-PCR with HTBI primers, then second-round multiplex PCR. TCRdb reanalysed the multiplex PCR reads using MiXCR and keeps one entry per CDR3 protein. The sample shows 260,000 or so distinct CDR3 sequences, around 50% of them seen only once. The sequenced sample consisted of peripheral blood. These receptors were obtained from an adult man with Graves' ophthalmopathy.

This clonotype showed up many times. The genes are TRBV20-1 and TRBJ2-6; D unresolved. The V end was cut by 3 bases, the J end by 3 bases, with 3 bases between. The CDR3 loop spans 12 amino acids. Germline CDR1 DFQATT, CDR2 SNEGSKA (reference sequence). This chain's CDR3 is CSARGGANVLTF. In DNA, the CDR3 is TGCAGTGCTAGGGGTGGGGCCAACGTCCTGACTTTC.

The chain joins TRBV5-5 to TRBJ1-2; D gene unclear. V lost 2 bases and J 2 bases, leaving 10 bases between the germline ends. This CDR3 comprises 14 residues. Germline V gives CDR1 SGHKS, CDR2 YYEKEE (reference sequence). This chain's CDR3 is CASSLLPGNYGYTF. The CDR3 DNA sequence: TGTGCCAGCAGCTTATTACCGGGGAACTATGGCTACACCTTC.

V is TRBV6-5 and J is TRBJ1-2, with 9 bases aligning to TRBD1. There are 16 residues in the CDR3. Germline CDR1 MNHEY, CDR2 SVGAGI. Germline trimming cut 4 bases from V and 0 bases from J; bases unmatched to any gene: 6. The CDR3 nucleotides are TGTGCCAGCAGTTCTGACAGGGGGGGATCTAACTATGGCTACACCTTC. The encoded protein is CASSSDRGGSNYGYTF.